The text below deals with one T cell receptor beta chain. Following extraction, RNA underwent reverse transcription to cDNA, which served as the sequencing template. Data came from immunoSEQ multiplex PCR; TCRdb stores just in-frame clones and leaves some out. The sample includes about 150,000 clones, less than 65% seen only once; the top ten take 36%. The record originates from a study of CD8+ T cells in alopecia areata. The germline V and J ends were trimmed by 5 bases and 6 bases, with 16 bases remaining between them. Per the germline V gene, CDR1 is SGHVS and CDR2 is FQNEAQ. The CDR3 is 14 residues long.

Sequenced sample: CD8+ T cells sorted from blood. V usage is TRBV7-8 and J usage is TRBJ1-1; a possible D gene is TRBD1 (6 bases). The origin of this receptor is a human donor in good health. For the CDR3, the DNA is TGTGCCAGCAGCCCAATGACGGGACAACCTGAAGCTTTCTTT. Its translation is CASSPMTGQPEAFF.